This TCR beta chain was captured in a study of OX40 agonist ivuxolimab in advanced cancers. Whole-study context: At 0.01 to 10 mg/kg, ivuxolimab was administered intravenously to patients every 2 weeks. Partial responses were seen in three patients, one with hepatocellular carcinoma and two with cutaneous melanoma. Findings of the study overall: CD8+ T cells were the subset that, on average, had more expanded clones than CD4+.

The junction had 6 bases not matched to a gene; V was cut back by 10 bases and J by 6 bases. Germline V gene sequence: CDR1 SNHLY, CDR2 FYNNEI. This CDR3 spans 14 amino acids. The repertoire was sequenced with immunoSEQ multiplex PCR; TCRdb's copy has only in-frame clones and lacks some. The data show some 52,000 clones, less than 90% seen once. Worth noting for this clone: Antigen unknown.

This rearrangement joins TRBV2 to TRBJ2-2, with TRBD1 identical over 12 bases. This sequence was found in an adult with an advanced solid tumor such as melanoma, head and neck, liver or kidney cancer. The sequences come from CD4+ or CD8+ T cells sorted from blood, collected in a trial of the OX40 agonist ivuxolimab. The CDR3 region has the DNA TGTGCCAACGTCCGGGACAGGGGGCCCGGGGAGCTGTTTTTT. It translates to CANVRDRGPGELFF.